These 26 T cell receptor beta chains were all obtained from the same sample, sequenced in a study of T cell repertoires in cytomegalovirus infection. TCRdb reanalysed the reads using MiXCR and keeps one entry per CDR3 protein. The table records 560,000 or so distinct CDR3 sequences, more than 15% of them present only once. Material for sequencing was CD8+ T cells from PBMCs. Receptors were obtained from a human donor in good health (CMV status not recorded). Some clones in this sample may be carry-over from other donors' samples.

The V and J genes are TRBV11-2 and TRBJ2-7; D not resolved. Germline CDR1 SGHAT, CDR2 FQNNGV. The CDR3 loop spans 17 amino acids. V lost 1 base and J 3 bases, leaving 19 bases between the germline ends. In DNA, the CDR3 is TGTGCCAGCAGCTTAGGGATAGGAGCCTACCCCCACTACGAGCAGTACTTC. It codes for CASSLGIGAYPHYEQYF.

This clonotype was observed a few times. This rearrangement joins TRBV7-9 to TRBJ2-5; D is uncertain. This CDR3 region has 15 residues. CDR1 and CDR2 (germline): SEHNR, FQNEAQ (reference sequence). V was cut by 2 bases and J by 0 bases, with 10 bases left in between. CDR3: CASSLFTAYQETQYF. The CDR3 DNA is TGTGCCAGCAGCTTATTCACAGCGTACCAAGAGACCCAGTACTTC.

This clonotype was counted a few times. The rearrangement links TRBV15 to TRBJ2-3, with TRBD2 as a possible D gene (5 bases). Germline lookup yields CDR1 LNHNV and CDR2 YYDKDF (reference sequence). The V end was cut by 0 bases, the J end by 0 bases, with 10 bases between. The CDR3 covers 16 residues. The CDR3 loop reads CATSRERAESTDTQYF. In DNA form, the CDR3 reads TGTGCCACCAGCAGAGAGCGGGCAGAGAGCACAGATACGCAGTATTTT.

This clonotype was seen only a few times. The chain is built from TRBV14 and TRBJ2-7; tentative D call: TRBD2 (6 bases). This CDR3 region has 15 residues. V was trimmed by 0 bases and J by 7 bases, leaving 16 bases between them. Germline values: CDR1 SGHDN, CDR2 FVKESK. The DNA for the CDR3 is TGTGCCAGCAGCCAAGATGGCGCCTTTGGAGGGGAGCAGTACTTC. It yields the protein CASSQDGAFGGEQYF.

The J gene is TRBJ1-2, the V gene TRBV5-4; tentative D call: TRBD1 (5 bases). V lost 2 bases and J lost 13, with 15 bases in between. This CDR3 has 12 amino acids. From germline, CDR1 is SGHNT and CDR2 YYREEE (reference sequence). The CDR3 here is CASSFVGGTSTF. The CDR3 DNA reads TGTGCCAGCAGCTTTGTTGGGGGGACGAGCACCTTC.

This clonotype turned up a few times. A much larger clone sits a single nucleotide away, making a read error possible. The rearrangement links TRBV14 to TRBJ2-2; D tentatively reads TRBD1 or TRBD2 (5 bases each). Germline V lookup: CDR1 SGHDN, CDR2 FVKESK. V lost 4 bases and J lost 1, with 10 bases in between. CDR3 size: 15 residues. CDR3 residues: CASSLRDQNTGELFF. CDR3 DNA: TGTGCCAGCAGCCTCCGGGACCAGAACACCGGGGAGCTGTTTTTT.

This rearrangement joins TRBV12-3 or TRBV12-4 to TRBJ1-5; no clear D. Trimming took off 6 bases at V and 6 bases at J, with 9 bases between the two ends. This CDR3 has 12 residues. The CDR3 loop reads CASSSPGQPQHF. The CDR3 bases are TGTGCCAGCAGCTCCCCGGGTCAGCCCCAGCATTTT.

This clonotype showed up many times. The chain carries TRBV7-9 and TRBJ1-1, with D perhaps TRBD1 (5 bases). This CDR3 is 16 amino acids long. Germline CDR1 SEHNR, CDR2 FQNEAQ (reference sequence). The ends were cut back, 0 bases at V and 4 bases at J, with 15 bases in the middle. DNA for the CDR3: TGTGCCAGCAGCTTAGCGGGGGGGGGAGGGCGCACTGAAGCTTTCTTT. Translated: CASSLAGGGGRTEAFF. The full variable domain, its missing parts supplied by reference TRBV7-9 and TRBJ1-1, is DTGVSQNPRHKITKRGQNVTFRCDPISEHNRLYWYRQTLGQGPEFLTYFQNEAQLEKSRLLSDRFSAERPKGSFSTLEIQRTEQGDSAMYLCASSLAGGGGRTEAFFGQGTRLTVV.

The chain employs TRBV2 and TRBJ2-3, with D possibly TRBD2 on 5 matching bases. The CDR3 totals 16 residues. The germline gives CDR1 SNHLY, CDR2 FYNNEI. Trimming cost V 7 bases and J 2 bases, with 19 bases left between them. The CDR3 here is CASIRGRRVITDTQYF. The DNA for the CDR3 is TGTGCCAGCATTCGAGGGCGGAGAGTGATCACAGATACGCAGTATTTT.

In this sample, this clonotype turned up many times. The chain joins TRBV5-6 to TRBJ1-2; D remains ambiguous. This CDR3 has 14 residues. Germline-derived CDR1 and CDR2 are SGHDT and YYEEEE. V lost 3 bases to trimming and J lost 4 bases, with 13 bases between them. For the CDR3, the DNA is TGTGCCAGCAGCTGGAACAGAAACCTCTATGGCTACACCTTC. Residues: CASSWNRNLYGYTF.

This clonotype showed up many times. The chain joins TRBV2 to TRBJ1-6; 12 bases are shared with TRBD1. J was trimmed by 9 bases and V by 5 bases; bases with no gene match: 2. The germline V gene encodes CDR1 SNHLY and CDR2 FYNNEI. This CDR3 is built from 14 residues. The CDR3 DNA reads as TGTGCCAGCAGTCGGGACAGGGGGCTTTCACCCCTCCACTTT. It is translated as CASSRDRGLSPLHF.

V is TRBV20-1 and J is TRBJ2-7; TRBD2 matches at 13 bases. Germline lookup yields CDR1 DFQATT and CDR2 SNEGSKA (reference sequence). This CDR3 has 18 amino acids. J lost 12 bases, V lost 0 bases, and 20 bases had no gene match. The chain's CDR3 is CSARDPGLAGEGTYETYF. In nucleotides, the CDR3 is TGCAGTGCTAGAGATCCTGGACTAGCGGGAGAAGGGACCTACGAGACGTACTTC.

On this clonotype itself: This could be a read error, since a much larger clone is one nucleotide away. V usage is TRBV11-2 and J usage is TRBJ2-3; maybe TRBD2 (5 bases). This CDR3 has 15 amino acids. From germline, CDR1 is SGHAT and CDR2 FQNNGV. As DNA, the CDR3 is TGTGCCAGCGGCTTGAGCGGCCCTAGCACAGATACGCAGTATTTT. It specifies CASGLSGPSTDTQYF.

The chain couples TRBV6-4 to TRBJ2-1; TRBD1 is a possible D gene (6 bases). Trimming removed 5 bases at V and 2 bases at J, with 13 bases between. This CDR3 has 15 residues. Germline lookup yields CDR1 MRHNA and CDR2 SNTAGT. In DNA form, the CDR3 reads TGTGCCAGCAGTCCCCGGGACATACCCTACAATGAGCAGTTCTTC. Translating it yields CASSPRDIPYNEQFF.

This clonotype has only a few counts. The CDR3 reads CASSNTGQGLLSTRNQPQHF. In DNA, the CDR3 is TGTGCCAGCAGTAATACCGGACAGGGGCTTCTTTCCACCCGCAATCAGCCCCAGCATTTT. The V call is TRBV28, the J call TRBJ1-5; 9 nucleotides match TRBD1. Germline V gene lookup returns CDR1 MDHEN and CDR2 SYDVKM. This CDR3 region has 20 residues. V dropped 5 bases and J dropped 2; count of bases not matched to a gene: 19.

V and J are TRBV28 and TRBJ2-7; TRBD1 matches 12 bases. From germline, CDR1 is MDHEN and CDR2 SYDVKM. With 4 bases clipped from V and 6 bases from J, the junction kept 7 bases outside the gene matches. The CDR3 spans 15 residues. The CDR3 spells CASSYPGTGGGEQYF. DNA of the CDR3: TGTGCCAGCAGTTACCCCGGGACAGGGGGCGGCGAGCAGTACTTC.

This clonotype was seen only a few times. The chain recombines TRBV6-6 with TRBJ2-2; D not certain. This CDR3 comprises 12 residues. Trimming removed 2 bases at V and 6 bases at J, with 4 bases between. CDR1 is MNHNY, CDR2 SVGAGI, per germline (reference sequence). The CDR3 DNA reads TGTGCCAGCAGTTACATGTCCGGGGAGCTGTTTTTT. Translation gives CASSYMSGELFF.

In this sample, this clonotype turned up a few times. The J gene is TRBJ1-2, the V gene TRBV29-1, with D perhaps matching TRBD1 (6 bases). Germline CDR1 reads SQVTM; CDR2 reads ANQGSEA. The CDR3 extends over 10 amino acids. V lost 5 bases and J lost 8, with 9 bases in between. This CDR3 reads CSVHRDGYTF. Here the CDR3 DNA reads TGCAGCGTTCACAGGGACGGCTACACCTTC.

V gene TRBV9 combines with J gene TRBJ2-7; the match to TRBD2 covers 15 bases. Germline CDR1 reads SGDLS; CDR2 reads YYNGEE. The length of the CDR3 is 16 residues. V lost 4 bases and J lost 6; bases outside the gene matches: 8. The CDR3 protein is CASSLGLAGGLAEQYF. The DNA for the CDR3 is TGTGCCAGCAGCCTGGGACTAGCGGGGGGATTAGCCGAGCAGTACTTC.

This clonotype appeared many times. The gene calls are TRBV7-9 and TRBJ2-7; TRBD1 aligns across 7 bases. The J segment lost 9 bases and the V segment lost 5 bases, leaving 13 bases of the junction unmatched. The CDR3 loop spans 14 amino acids. Germline loops: CDR1 SEHNR, CDR2 FQNEAQ (reference sequence). CDR3 in DNA: TGTGCCAGCAGCGGAAACCGAAGGGGGCAGGGGCAGTACTTC. Translation: CASSGNRRGQGQYF.

This clonotype appeared many times. The chain links TRBV6-2 or TRBV6-3 to TRBJ1-5; no reliable D call. Germline values: CDR1 MNHEY, CDR2 SVGEGT. The CDR3 consists of 13 residues. The ends were cut back, 6 bases at V and 0 bases at J, with 6 bases in the middle. The CDR3 loop is CASRGYSNQPQHF. Written as DNA, the CDR3 is TGTGCCAGCAGGGGATATAGCAATCAGCCCCAGCATTTT.

Ten or more counts support this clonotype. The rearrangement links TRBV7-9 to TRBJ2-5, with 7 bases that match TRBD1. Trimming removed 5 bases from V and 5 bases from J; junction bases left unmatched: 11. CDR1 is SEHNR, CDR2 FQNEAQ, per germline (reference sequence). The CDR3 runs to 15 residues. DNA of the CDR3: TGTGCCAGCAGCACCCGACAGGGAGCCCCCGAGACCCAGTACTTC. Amino acids: CASSTRQGAPETQYF.

This clonotype was seen repeatedly, ten times or more. The gene calls are TRBV15 and TRBJ2-3, with a weak D call TRBD1 (6 bases). The CDR3 covers 15 residues. Germline V gives CDR1 LNHNV, CDR2 YYDKDF (reference sequence). Between the trimmed V and J ends, which lost 0 bases and 0 bases, there was a span of 7 bases. CDR3 loop: CATSREGASTDTQYF. For the CDR3, the DNA is TGTGCCACCAGCAGAGAGGGGGCGAGCACAGATACGCAGTATTTT.

This clonotype was detected a few times. V and J are TRBV2 and TRBJ2-7; D gene uncertain. The CDR3 has 13 residues. Trimming pared 11 bases from V and 2 bases from J, leaving 16 bases between. Germline V gene lookup returns CDR1 SNHLY and CDR2 FYNNEI. The CDR3 DNA follows: TGTGCCGGCCGGGCCCAAGGGCCCTACGAGCAGTACTTC. Translation: CAGRAQGPYEQYF.

This chain joins TRBV19 and TRBJ1-1; D is unclear. V shed 5 bases and J shed 0 bases, with 16 bases lying between them. This CDR3 region has 16 residues. CDR1 LNHDA and CDR2 SQIVND come from the germline V gene (reference sequence). CDR3 DNA: TGTGCCAGTAGTCCTAACCCCGGACTGCTGAACACTGAAGCTTTCTTT. This encodes CASSPNPGLLNTEAFF. The whole variable domain, remainder taken from reference TRBV19 and TRBJ1-1, is DGGITQSPKYLFRKEGQNVTLSCEQNLNHDAMYWYRQDPGQGLRLIYYSQIVNDFQKGDIAEGYSVSREKKESFPLTVTSAQKNPTAFYLCASSPNPGLLNTEAFFGQGTRLTVV.

Ten or more counts support this clonotype. This chain uses TRBV7-3 with TRBJ2-3; D remains ambiguous. The CDR3 contains 16 residues. V gave up 0 bases and J gave up 0 bases, with 10 bases separating them. Germline CDR1 SGHTA, CDR2 FQGTGA. The CDR3 here is CASSLTILSSTDTQYF. CDR3 DNA: TGTGCCAGCAGCTTAACGATTCTGTCTAGCACAGATACGCAGTATTTT.